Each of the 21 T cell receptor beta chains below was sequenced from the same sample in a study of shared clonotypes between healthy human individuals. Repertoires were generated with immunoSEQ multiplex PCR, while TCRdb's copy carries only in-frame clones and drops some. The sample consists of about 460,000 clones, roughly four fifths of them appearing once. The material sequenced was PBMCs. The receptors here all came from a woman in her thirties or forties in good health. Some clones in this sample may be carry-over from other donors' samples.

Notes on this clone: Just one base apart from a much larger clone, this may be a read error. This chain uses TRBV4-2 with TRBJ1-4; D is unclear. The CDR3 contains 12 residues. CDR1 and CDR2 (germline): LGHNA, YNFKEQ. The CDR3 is CASSGPRMELLF. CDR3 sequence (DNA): TGTGCCAGCAGCGGTCCTCGTATGGAGCTGCTTTTT.

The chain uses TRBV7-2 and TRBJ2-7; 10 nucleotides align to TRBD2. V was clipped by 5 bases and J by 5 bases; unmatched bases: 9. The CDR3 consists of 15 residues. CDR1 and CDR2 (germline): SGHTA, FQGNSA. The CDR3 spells CASSPVLAGAHEQYF. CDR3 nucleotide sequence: TGTGCCAGCAGCCCAGTGCTAGCGGGAGCCCACGAGCAGTACTTC.

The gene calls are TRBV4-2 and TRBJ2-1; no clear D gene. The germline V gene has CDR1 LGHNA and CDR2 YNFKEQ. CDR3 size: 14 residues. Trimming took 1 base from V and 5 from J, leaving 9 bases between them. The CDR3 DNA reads TGTGCCAGCAGCCAAGGTAGGGCGAACAATGAGCAGTTCTTC. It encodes CASSQGRANNEQFF.

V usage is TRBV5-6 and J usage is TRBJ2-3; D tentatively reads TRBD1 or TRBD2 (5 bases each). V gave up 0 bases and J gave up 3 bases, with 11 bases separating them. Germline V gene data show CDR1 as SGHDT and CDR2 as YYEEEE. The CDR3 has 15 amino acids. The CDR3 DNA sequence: TGTGCCAGCAGCTTGGAAGGGACGAGGACAGATACGCAGTATTTT. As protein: CASSLEGTRTDTQYF.

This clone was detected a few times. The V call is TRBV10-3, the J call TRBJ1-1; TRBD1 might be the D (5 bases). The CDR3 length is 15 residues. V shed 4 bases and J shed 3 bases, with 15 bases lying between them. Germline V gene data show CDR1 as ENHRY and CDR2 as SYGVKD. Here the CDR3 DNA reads TGTGCCATCAGTGGAGATGGGGTAGGGGACACTGAAGCTTTCTTT. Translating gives CAISGDGVGDTEAFF.

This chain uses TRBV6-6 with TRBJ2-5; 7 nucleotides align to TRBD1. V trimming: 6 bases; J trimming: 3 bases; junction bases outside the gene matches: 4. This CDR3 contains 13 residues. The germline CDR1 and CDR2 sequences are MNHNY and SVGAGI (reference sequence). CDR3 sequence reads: CASRLGTEETQYF. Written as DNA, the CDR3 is TGTGCCAGCAGACTTGGGACAGAAGAGACCCAGTACTTC.

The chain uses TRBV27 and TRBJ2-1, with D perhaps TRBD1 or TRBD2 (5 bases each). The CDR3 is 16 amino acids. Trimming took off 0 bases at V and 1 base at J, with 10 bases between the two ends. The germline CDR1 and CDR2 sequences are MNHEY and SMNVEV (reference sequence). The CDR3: CASSLSGTHSYNEQFF. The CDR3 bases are TGTGCCAGCAGTTTATCTGGGACCCATTCCTACAATGAGCAGTTCTTC.

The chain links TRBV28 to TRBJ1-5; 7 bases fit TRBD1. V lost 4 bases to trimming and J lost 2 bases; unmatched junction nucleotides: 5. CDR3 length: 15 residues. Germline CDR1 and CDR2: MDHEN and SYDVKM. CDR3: CASSSQGFGNQPQHF. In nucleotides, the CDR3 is TGTGCCAGCAGTTCACAGGGGTTTGGCAATCAGCCCCAGCATTTT.

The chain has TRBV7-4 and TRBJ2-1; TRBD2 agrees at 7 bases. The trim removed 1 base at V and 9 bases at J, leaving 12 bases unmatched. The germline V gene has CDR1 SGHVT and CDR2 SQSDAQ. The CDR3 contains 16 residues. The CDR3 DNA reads TGTGCCAGCAGCTTAGAGGTGGCGGGAGTTGGGAGTGAGCAGTTCTTC. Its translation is CASSLEVAGVGSEQFF. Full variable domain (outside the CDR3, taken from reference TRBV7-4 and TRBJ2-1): GAGVSQSPRYKVAKRGRDVALRCDSISGHVTLYWYRQTLGQGSEVLTYSQSDAQRDKSGRPSGRFSAERPERSVSTLKIQRTEQGDSAVYLCASSLEVAGVGSEQFFGPGTRLTVL.

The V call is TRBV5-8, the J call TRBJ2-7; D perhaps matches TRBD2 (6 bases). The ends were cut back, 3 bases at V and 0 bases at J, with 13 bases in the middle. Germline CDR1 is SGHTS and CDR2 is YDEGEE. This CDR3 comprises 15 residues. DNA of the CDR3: TGTGCCAGCAGCTCCAGGGACTCACGCTCCTACGAGCAGTACTTC. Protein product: CASSSRDSRSYEQYF.

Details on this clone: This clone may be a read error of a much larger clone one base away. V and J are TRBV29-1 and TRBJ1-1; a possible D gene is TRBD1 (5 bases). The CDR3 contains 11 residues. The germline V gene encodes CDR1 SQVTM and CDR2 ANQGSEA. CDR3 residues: CGVGGIPKAFF. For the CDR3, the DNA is TGCGGCGTTGGGGGGATCCCAAAAGCTTTCTTT.

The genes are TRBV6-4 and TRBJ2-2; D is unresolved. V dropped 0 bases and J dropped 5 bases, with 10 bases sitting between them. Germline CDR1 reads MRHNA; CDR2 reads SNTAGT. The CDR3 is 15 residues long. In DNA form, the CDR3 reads TGTGCCAGCAGTGACTCGATGCAAGGGACCGGGGAGCTGTTTTTT. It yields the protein CASSDSMQGTGELFF.

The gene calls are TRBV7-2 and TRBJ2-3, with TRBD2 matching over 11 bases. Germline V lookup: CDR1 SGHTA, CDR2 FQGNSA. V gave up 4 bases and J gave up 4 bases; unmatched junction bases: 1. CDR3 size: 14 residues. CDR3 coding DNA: TGTGCCAGCAGCTCGACTAGCGGGGCAGATACGCAGTATTTT. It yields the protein CASSSTSGADTQYF.

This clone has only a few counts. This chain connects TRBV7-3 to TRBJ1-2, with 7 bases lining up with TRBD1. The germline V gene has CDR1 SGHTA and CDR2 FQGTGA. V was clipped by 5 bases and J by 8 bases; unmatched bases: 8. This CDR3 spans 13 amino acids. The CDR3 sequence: CASSGGGADGYTF. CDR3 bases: TGTGCCAGCAGCGGAGGGGGCGCGGACGGCTACACCTTC.

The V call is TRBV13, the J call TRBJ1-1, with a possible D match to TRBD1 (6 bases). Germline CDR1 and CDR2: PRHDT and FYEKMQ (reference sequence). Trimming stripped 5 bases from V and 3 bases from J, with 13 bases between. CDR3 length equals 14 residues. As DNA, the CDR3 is TGTGCCAGCAGCCGACGAGACAGGCACACTGAAGCTTTCTTT. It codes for CASSRRDRHTEAFF.

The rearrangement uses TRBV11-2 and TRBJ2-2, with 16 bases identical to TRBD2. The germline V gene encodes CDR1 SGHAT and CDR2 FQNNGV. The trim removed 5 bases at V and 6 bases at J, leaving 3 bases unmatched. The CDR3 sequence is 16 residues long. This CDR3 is CASSAGLAGGPGELFF. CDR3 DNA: TGTGCCAGCAGCGCGGGACTAGCGGGAGGGCCCGGGGAGCTGTTTTTT.

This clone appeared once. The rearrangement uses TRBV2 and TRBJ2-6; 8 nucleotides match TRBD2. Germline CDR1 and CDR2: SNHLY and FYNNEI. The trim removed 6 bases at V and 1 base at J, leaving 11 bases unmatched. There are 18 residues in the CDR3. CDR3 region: CASSPMSGSTSGANVLTF. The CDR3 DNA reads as TGTGCCAGCAGCCCTATGAGCGGGAGCACTTCTGGGGCCAACGTCCTGACTTTC.

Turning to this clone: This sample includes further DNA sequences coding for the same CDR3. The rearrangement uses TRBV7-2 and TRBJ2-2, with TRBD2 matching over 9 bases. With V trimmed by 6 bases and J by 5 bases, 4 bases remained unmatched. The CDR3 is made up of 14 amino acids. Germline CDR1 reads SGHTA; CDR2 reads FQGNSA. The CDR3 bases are TGTGCCAGCAGTCCCACTAGCGGGACCGGGGAGCTGTTTTTT. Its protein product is CASSPTSGTGELFF.

This chain's CDR3 is CASSLYENTEAFF. The CDR3 DNA follows: TGTGCCAGCAGCTTATATGAGAACACTGAAGCTTTCTTT. The chain carries TRBV11-3 and TRBJ1-1; D unclear. CDR3 length: 13 residues. V dropped 2 bases and J dropped 1 base, with 5 bases sitting between them. CDR1 and CDR2 (germline): SGHNT, YENEEA. Looking up the rest from reference TRBV11-3 and TRBJ1-1 gives the full variable domain: EAGVVQSPRYKIIEKKQPVAFWCNPISGHNTLYWYLQNLGQGPELLIRYENEEAVDDSQLPKDRFSAERLKGVDSTLKIQPAELGDSAVYLCASSLYENTEAFFGQGTRLTVV.

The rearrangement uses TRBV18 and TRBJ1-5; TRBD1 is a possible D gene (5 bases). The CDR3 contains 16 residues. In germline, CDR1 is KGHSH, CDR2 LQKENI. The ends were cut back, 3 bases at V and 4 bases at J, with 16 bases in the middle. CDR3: CASSPPGRGENQPQHF. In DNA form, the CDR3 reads TGTGCCAGCTCACCGCCCGGGAGGGGCGAGAATCAGCCCCAGCATTTT.

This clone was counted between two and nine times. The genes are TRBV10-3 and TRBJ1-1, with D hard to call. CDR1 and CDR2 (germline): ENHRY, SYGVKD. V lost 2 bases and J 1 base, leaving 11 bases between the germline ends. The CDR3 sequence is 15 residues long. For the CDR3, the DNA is TGTGCCATCAGTGAGCACGACGGTACGAACACTGAAGCTTTCTTT. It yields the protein CAISEHDGTNTEAFF.